Below, one T cell receptor (beta chain) is given with its context. What it recognizes is unknown. CDR1 is SQVTM and CDR2 is ANQGSEA in the germline V gene. The CDR3 spans 15 residues. J gave up 5 bases and V 0 bases, and 7 bases lay outside the gene matches. This specimen belongs to a study of cytomegalovirus exposure and HLA in healthy donors. Study conclusions and caveats: Serostatus for CMV was the only available immune exposure information.

PCR amplification relied on 60 Vbeta primers (plus 13 Jbeta primers). Sequenced by immunoSEQ multiplex PCR; TCRdb stores in-frame clones only, minus some. The profile shows around 130,000 clones, approximately 85% of them singletons. The clonotype was recovered from a boy aged 10-17 years in good health and CMV-seronegative. Sequenced input: PBMCs. The chain carries TRBV29-1 and TRBJ2-3; 8 bases are a match to TRBD2. The chain's CDR3 is CSVEEGAGGLDTQYF. The CDR3 DNA is TGCAGCGTTGAAGAAGGCGCGGGGGGTCTAGATACGCAGTATTTT.